This is a list of T cell receptor beta chains from one sample in a study of T cell responses to AZD1222 COVID-19 vaccine. Method: immunoSEQ multiplex PCR; TCRdb's copy keeps in-frame clones and lacks some. The table shows 99,000 or so clones, with roughly 86% occurring only once. Sequenced material: peripheral blood, taken 28 days after the second dose of the MenACWY control vaccine. These receptors were taken from an adult who received the MenACWY meningococcal vaccine as a control. CDR3s leave out the opening cysteine and the closing phenylalanine or tryptophan.

cdr3_length: 12
v_call: TRBV5-4
cdr3_aa: ASSRSVGNYGYT

cdr3_length: 13
v_call: TRBV29-1
cdr3_aa: SASPVGTGLRTQY

cdr3_length: 10
v_call: TRBV12-3/TRBV12-4
cdr3_aa: ASSLGQGRYT

cdr3_length: 11
v_call: TRBV12-3/TRBV12-4
cdr3_aa: ASSLRGVGGAF

cdr3_length: 13
v_call: TRBV7-8
cdr3_aa: ASSPSGVGANVLT

cdr3_length: 12
v_call: TRBV5-1
cdr3_aa: ASSLGVTGNTIY

cdr3_length: 17
v_call: TRBV9
cdr3_aa: ASSGSRGTLPTNYAEAF

cdr3_length: 14
v_call: TRBV6-6
cdr3_aa: ASSYSTGYSNQPQH

cdr3_length: 14
v_call: TRBV10-1
cdr3_aa: ASSEVGGAHPKEQY

cdr3_length: 16
v_call: TRBV28
cdr3_aa: ASSLFTSGGDLPYEQY

cdr3_length: 12
v_call: TRBV29-1
cdr3_aa: SAWGASGANVLT

cdr3_length: 14
v_call: TRBV5-5
cdr3_aa: ASSRSPVTEPQPQH

cdr3_length: 15
v_call: TRBV4-1
cdr3_aa: ASSLFRDTTFNQPQH

cdr3_length: 11
v_call: TRBV18
cdr3_aa: ASSRGANTEAF

cdr3_length: 14
v_call: TRBV5-6
cdr3_aa: ASSSPLSSGANVLT

cdr3_length: 12
v_call: TRBV3-1/TRBV3-2
cdr3_aa: ASSPQGNPLGAF

cdr3_length: 14
v_call: TRBV6-5
cdr3_aa: ASSYGGDRAWDEQY

cdr3_length: 11
v_call: TRBV9
cdr3_aa: ASSPRVGETQY

cdr3_length: 12
v_call: TRBV7-3
cdr3_aa: ASSPGPGEYEQY